This T cell receptor beta chain was identified during a study of T cell responses to AZD1222 COVID-19 vaccine. Study-wide results and caveats: Donor demographics were predominantly white British with a female majority; clonal diversity may be underestimated. With two AZD1222 doses given, Spike-specific TCR breadth and depth both rose. Repertoire samples came only from after the peak T cell response.

There are 13 residues in the CDR3. Germline assignment: CDR1 MNHEY and CDR2 SVGAGI. Trimming cost V 7 bases and J 4 bases, with 13 bases left between them. Regarding this clone: The antigen remains unidentified.

Sequenced by immunoSEQ multiplex PCR; TCRdb stores in-frame clones only, minus some. This table has roughly 140,000 clones, over 90% appearing once. The material sequenced was peripheral blood, taken 28 days after the second AZD1222 dose. This TCR derives from an adult who received the AZD1222 COVID-19 vaccine. The chain couples TRBV6-5 to TRBJ1-2; D remains ambiguous. The CDR3 reads CASNTGRSYGYTF. The CDR3 DNA is TGTGCCAGCAACACCGGCCGGAGCTATGGCTACACCTTC.